This T cell receptor beta chain stems from a study of identical twins. Findings and caveats of the study: Alpha sequences that were out-of-frame and twin-shared showed an excess of low generation probability.

TCRdb re-analysed the 5' RACE reads in MiXCR, keeping a single row per CDR3 protein. This repertoire shows 500,000 to 650,000 distinct CDR3 sequences, around 7.4% found once; its top ten account for 1.6%. This CDR3 comprises 12 residues. V lost 4 bases and J 7 bases, leaving 8 bases between the germline ends. Healthy Caucasians were all of the donors. Remarks on this clonotype: Its antigen remains unidentified.

The sample also formed part of further work on yellow fever vaccine responses in identical twins.

The receptor was derived from a woman younger than 30 in good health. The genes are TRBV12-3 or TRBV12-4 and TRBJ1-5; no clear D gene. The sample taken for sequencing was PBMCs. CDR3 nucleotide sequence: TGTGCCAGCAGTTGGACTCAGCAGCCCCAGCATTTT. Its translation is CASSWTQQPQHF.